The clone carrying this TCR beta chain was counted between two and nine times. Sequencing was performed with immunoSEQ multiplex PCR; in TCRdb, only in-frame clones are kept and a portion is missing. The sample carries around 6,000 clones, around 70% recorded once. This specimen belongs to a study of preoperative IRX-2 immunotherapy in early breast cancer. Sample treatment: preoperative locoregional IRX-2 cytokine immunotherapy. The material sequenced was tumor tissue, taken before IRX-2 immunotherapy. The clonotype originates from a human donor with breast cancer.

Here the CDR3 DNA reads TGCGCCAGCAGAACCGGGACAGGGGCCGGGGAGCTGTTTTTT. This codes for CASRTGTGAGELFF. The genes are TRBV5-1 and TRBJ2-2; the match to TRBD1 covers 10 bases. Germline CDR1 and CDR2: SGHRS and YFSETQ. The CDR3 length is 14 residues. V shed 5 bases, J shed 6 bases, and the junction held 4 bases outside the gene matches.